One T cell receptor (beta chain) is described in this entry. What it binds is unknown. As processed by the authors: For the immunoSEQ data, sequences were junction-only without quality scores, so filtering differed. Assay: immunoSEQ multiplex PCR; the TCRdb copy retains only in-frame clones and omits some. V and J calls plus clone size are reproduced from that table; the DNA served to infer D and trimming. This sample has over 400,000 clones, with 81% found just once. This sample was included in a study of shared clonotypes between healthy human individuals. CDR3 size: 15 residues. Between the trimmed V and J ends, which lost 6 bases and 3 bases, there was a span of 18 bases. CDR1 SGHKS and CDR2 YYEKEE come from the germline V gene (reference sequence). General study results and limits: Sampling included only blood; tissue repertoires likely differ.

The sequenced sample was PBMCs. The receptor was isolated from a middle-aged woman in good health. Some clones in this sample may be carry-over from other donors' samples. V gene TRBV5-5 combines with J gene TRBJ2-5; tentative D call: TRBD2 (6 bases). The CDR3 sequence is CASTQSWTTEETQYF. CDR3 coding DNA: TGTGCCAGCACCCAATCCTGGACTACCGAAGAGACCCAGTACTTC.